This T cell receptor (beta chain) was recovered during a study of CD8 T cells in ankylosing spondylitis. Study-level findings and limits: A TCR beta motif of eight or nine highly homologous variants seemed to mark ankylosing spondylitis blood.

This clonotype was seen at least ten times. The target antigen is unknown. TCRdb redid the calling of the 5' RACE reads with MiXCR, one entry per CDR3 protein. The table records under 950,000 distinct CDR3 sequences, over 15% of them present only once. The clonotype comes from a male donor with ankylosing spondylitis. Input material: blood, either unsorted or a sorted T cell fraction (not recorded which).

The CDR3 DNA follows: TGTGCCAGCCGACTAGAGAGGCCAGATACGCAGTATTTT. The encoded protein is CASRLERPDTQYF. V usage is TRBV12-3 or TRBV12-4 and J usage is TRBJ2-3; possibly TRBD2 for D (6 bases). CDR3 length equals 13 residues. V gave up 8 bases and J gave up 4 bases, with 13 bases separating them.